The present T cell receptor beta chain was sequenced within a study of shared clonotypes between healthy human individuals. Using immunoSEQ multiplex PCR, the repertoire was profiled, and TCRdb retains in-frame clones only, with some absent. The sample has about 2.4 million clones; more than 85% are singletons. Worth noting for this clone: In the same sample, other DNA sequences code for this CDR3.

V was clipped by 1 base and J by 1 base, with 5 bases between them. This CDR3 has 15 amino acids. In germline, CDR1 is SEHNR, CDR2 FQNEAQ (reference sequence). The clonotype comes from a man between 18 and 35 years old in good health. Some clones in this sample may be carry-over from other donors' samples. The chain joins TRBV7-9 to TRBJ1-6; no firm D call. Sample: naive CD4+ T cells from PBMCs. The subset is: CD45RA+ positively selected. This CDR3 reads CASSLGQSYNSPLHF. The CDR3 bases are TGTGCCAGCAGCTTAGGGCAGTCCTATAATTCACCCCTCCACTTT.